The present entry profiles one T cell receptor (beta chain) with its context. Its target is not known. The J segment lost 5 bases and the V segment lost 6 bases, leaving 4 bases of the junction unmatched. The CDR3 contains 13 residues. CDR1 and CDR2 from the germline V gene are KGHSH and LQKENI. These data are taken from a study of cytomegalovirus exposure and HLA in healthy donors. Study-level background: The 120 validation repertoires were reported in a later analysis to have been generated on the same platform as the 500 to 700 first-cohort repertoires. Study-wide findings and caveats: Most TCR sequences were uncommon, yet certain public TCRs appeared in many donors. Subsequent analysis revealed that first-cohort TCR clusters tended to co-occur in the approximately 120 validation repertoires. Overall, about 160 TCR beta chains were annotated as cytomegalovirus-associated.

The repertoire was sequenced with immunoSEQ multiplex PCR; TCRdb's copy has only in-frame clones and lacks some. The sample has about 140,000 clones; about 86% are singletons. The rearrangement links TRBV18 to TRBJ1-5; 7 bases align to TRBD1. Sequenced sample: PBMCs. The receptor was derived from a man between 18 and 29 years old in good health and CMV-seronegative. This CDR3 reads CASSGTEDQPQHF. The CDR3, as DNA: TGTGCCAGCTCCGGGACAGAGGATCAGCCCCAGCATTTT.